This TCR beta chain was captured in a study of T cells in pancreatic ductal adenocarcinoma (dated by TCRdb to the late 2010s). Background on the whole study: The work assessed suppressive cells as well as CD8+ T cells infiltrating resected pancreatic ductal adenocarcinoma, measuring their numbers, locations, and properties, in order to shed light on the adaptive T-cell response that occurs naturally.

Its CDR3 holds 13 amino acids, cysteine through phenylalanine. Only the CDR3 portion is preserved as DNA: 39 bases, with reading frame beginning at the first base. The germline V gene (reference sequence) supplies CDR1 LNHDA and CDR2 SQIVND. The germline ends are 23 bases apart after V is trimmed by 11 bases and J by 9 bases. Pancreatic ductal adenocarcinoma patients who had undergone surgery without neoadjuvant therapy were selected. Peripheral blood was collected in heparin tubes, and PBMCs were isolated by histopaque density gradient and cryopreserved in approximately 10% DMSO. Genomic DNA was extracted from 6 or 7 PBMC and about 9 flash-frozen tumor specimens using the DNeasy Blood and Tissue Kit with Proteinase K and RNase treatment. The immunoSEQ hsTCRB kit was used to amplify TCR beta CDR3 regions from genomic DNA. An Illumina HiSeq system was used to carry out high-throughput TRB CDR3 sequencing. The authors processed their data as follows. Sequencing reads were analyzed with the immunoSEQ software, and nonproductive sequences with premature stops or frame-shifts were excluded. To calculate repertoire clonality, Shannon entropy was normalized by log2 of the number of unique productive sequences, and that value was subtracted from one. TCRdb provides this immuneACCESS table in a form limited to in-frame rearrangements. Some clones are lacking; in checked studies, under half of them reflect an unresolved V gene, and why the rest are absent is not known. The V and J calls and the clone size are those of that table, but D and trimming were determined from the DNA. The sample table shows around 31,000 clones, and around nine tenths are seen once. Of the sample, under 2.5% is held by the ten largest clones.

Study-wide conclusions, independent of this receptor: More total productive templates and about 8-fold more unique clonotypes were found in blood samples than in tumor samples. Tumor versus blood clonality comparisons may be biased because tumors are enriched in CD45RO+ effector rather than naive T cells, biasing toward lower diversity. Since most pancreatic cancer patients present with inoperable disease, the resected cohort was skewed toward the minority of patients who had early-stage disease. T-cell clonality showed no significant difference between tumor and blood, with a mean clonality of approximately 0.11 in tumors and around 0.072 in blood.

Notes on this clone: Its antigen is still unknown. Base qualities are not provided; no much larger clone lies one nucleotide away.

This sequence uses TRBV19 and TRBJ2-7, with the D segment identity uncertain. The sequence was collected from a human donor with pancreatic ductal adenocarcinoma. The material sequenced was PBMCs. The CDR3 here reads CALPGPFLRVQYF. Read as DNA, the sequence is TGTGCCCTCCCGGGTCCGTTCCTTAGAGTGCAGTACTTC.